Listed below are T cell receptor beta chains from one sample, sequenced in a study of OX40 agonist ivuxolimab in advanced cancers. Assay: immunoSEQ multiplex PCR; the TCRdb copy retains only in-frame clones and omits some. This table has about 78,000 clones, about 90% appearing once. This specimen consisted of CD4+ or CD8+ T cells sorted from blood, obtained in a trial of the OX40 agonist ivuxolimab. These TCRs come from an adult with an advanced solid tumor such as melanoma, head and neck, liver or kidney cancer. CDR3s include the opening cysteine and the closing phenylalanine or tryptophan. Each record gives: clone size, D gene, V gene, J gene, CDR3 protein, CDR3 DNA. The D gene is left open where the match is weak. Not every row has a clone size; where given, it reads once, few, many or a size class.

clone_size: -
d_call: -
v_call: TRBV6-5
j_call: TRBJ2-2
cdr3_aa: CAIEDRNTGELFF
cdr3_nt: TGTGCCATCGAGGACAGGAACACCGGGGAGCTGTTTTTT

clone_size: -
d_call: -
v_call: TRBV30
j_call: TRBJ1-5
cdr3_aa: CAWSVLSRQPDNQPQHF
cdr3_nt: TGTGCCTGGAGTGTACTTTCCCGCCAGCCGGATAATCAGCCCCAGCATTTT

clone_size: -
d_call: -
v_call: TRBV7-9
j_call: TRBJ2-1
cdr3_aa: CASSLGGGTYNEQFF
cdr3_nt: TGTGCCAGCAGCTTAGGGGGCGGGACCTACAATGAGCAGTTCTTC

clone_size: -
d_call: TRBD1
v_call: TRBV6-6
j_call: TRBJ1-2
cdr3_aa: CASSETGGFNYGYTF
cdr3_nt: TGTGCCAGCAGTGAGACAGGGGGCTTTAACTATGGCTACACCTTC

clone_size: -
d_call: -
v_call: TRBV5-6
j_call: TRBJ2-7
cdr3_aa: CASSLGGGYEQYF
cdr3_nt: TGTGCCAGCAGCTTGGGGGGAGGCTACGAGCAGTACTTC

clone_size: -
d_call: TRBD2
v_call: TRBV6-6
j_call: TRBJ2-1
cdr3_aa: CASSHGLAGQFF
cdr3_nt: TGTGCCAGCAGTCACGGACTAGCGGGGCAGTTCTTC

clone_size: -
d_call: -
v_call: TRBV19
j_call: TRBJ2-7
cdr3_aa: CASRRGSSYEQYF
cdr3_nt: TGTGCCAGTAGGAGGGGAAGCTCCTACGAGCAGTACTTC

clone_size: -
d_call: -
v_call: TRBV5-4
j_call: TRBJ2-5
cdr3_aa: CASSLAGGETQYF
cdr3_nt: TGTGCCAGCAGCTTGGCAGGCGGAGAGACCCAGTACTTC

clone_size: few
d_call: -
v_call: TRBV5-1
j_call: TRBJ1-1
cdr3_aa: CASSRTVGMNTEAFF
cdr3_nt: TGCGCCAGCAGCCGGACAGTTGGAATGAACACTGAAGCTTTCTTT

clone_size: -
d_call: -
v_call: TRBV19
j_call: TRBJ2-7
cdr3_aa: CASSIVPGPAAYEQYF
cdr3_nt: TGTGCCAGTAGTATAGTCCCCGGCCCAGCCGCCTACGAGCAGTACTTC

clone_size: -
d_call: TRBD1
v_call: TRBV29-1
j_call: TRBJ1-1
cdr3_aa: CSVRGPGQGGTEAFF
cdr3_nt: TGCAGCGTTAGAGGCCCGGGACAGGGCGGCACTGAAGCTTTCTTT

clone_size: -
d_call: TRBD1
v_call: TRBV6-6
j_call: TRBJ1-1
cdr3_aa: CATLLFQGAEAFF
cdr3_nt: TGTGCCACCCTGCTCTTCCAGGGGGCTGAAGCTTTCTTT

clone_size: -
d_call: -
v_call: TRBV1
j_call: TRBJ2-1
cdr3_aa: CTSPPPPSGRRYNEQFF
cdr3_nt: TGCACCAGCCCCCCGCCGCCTAGCGGGAGGAGGTACAATGAGCAGTTCTTC

clone_size: -
d_call: -
v_call: TRBV6-5
j_call: TRBJ2-1
cdr3_aa: CASRRGEYEQFF
cdr3_nt: TGTGCCAGCAGGAGAGGGGAATATGAGCAGTTCTTC

clone_size: -
d_call: TRBD1
v_call: TRBV9
j_call: TRBJ1-3
cdr3_aa: CASSVATGDSGNTIYF
cdr3_nt: TGTGCCAGCAGCGTAGCGACAGGGGACTCTGGAAACACCATATATTTT

clone_size: -
d_call: -
v_call: TRBV28
j_call: TRBJ1-4
cdr3_aa: CASSLISLGNEKLFF
cdr3_nt: TGTGCCAGCAGTTTAATTAGTCTGGGCAATGAAAAACTGTTTTTT

clone_size: -
d_call: TRBD2
v_call: TRBV7-2
j_call: TRBJ2-1
cdr3_aa: CASSLGTSGGQNEQFF
cdr3_nt: TGTGCCAGCAGCTTGGGGACTAGCGGGGGCCAGAATGAGCAGTTCTTC

clone_size: once
d_call: -
v_call: TRBV6-5
j_call: TRBJ1-4
cdr3_aa: CASSWTRREKLFF
cdr3_nt: TGTGCCAGCAGTTGGACACGACGGGAAAAACTGTTTTTT

clone_size: -
d_call: -
v_call: TRBV14
j_call: TRBJ1-4
cdr3_aa: CASSPLGLREKLFF
cdr3_nt: TGTGCCAGCAGCCCTCTGGGGCTTAGAGAAAAACTGTTTTTT

clone_size: -
d_call: -
v_call: TRBV20-1
j_call: TRBJ1-1
cdr3_aa: CSAPGGTEAFF
cdr3_nt: TGCAGTGCTCCGGGAGGCACTGAAGCTTTCTTT

clone_size: -
d_call: -
v_call: TRBV5-1
j_call: TRBJ2-5
cdr3_aa: CASSLGTGETQYF
cdr3_nt: TGCGCCAGCAGCCTTGGCACAGGAGAGACCCAGTACTTC

clone_size: once
d_call: -
v_call: TRBV12-5
j_call: TRBJ1-1
cdr3_aa: CASGLGQAAFF
cdr3_nt: TGTGCTAGTGGTTTGGGGCAAGCAGCTTTCTTT

clone_size: -
d_call: -
v_call: TRBV7-2
j_call: TRBJ2-5
cdr3_aa: CASTNTPSTVLETQYF
cdr3_nt: TGTGCCAGCACGAACACTCCATCTACAGTCTTAGAGACCCAGTACTTC

clone_size: -
d_call: -
v_call: TRBV30
j_call: TRBJ2-5
cdr3_aa: CAWSPGGKETQYF
cdr3_nt: TGTGCCTGGAGCCCGGGTGGAAAAGAGACCCAGTACTTC

clone_size: -
d_call: -
v_call: TRBV5-6
j_call: TRBJ1-2
cdr3_aa: CASSLNGYGYTF
cdr3_nt: TGTGCCAGCAGCTTGAACGGCTATGGCTACACCTTC

clone_size: -
d_call: -
v_call: TRBV5-1
j_call: TRBJ1-2
cdr3_aa: CASSPGAYDYGYTF
cdr3_nt: TGCGCCAGCAGCCCTGGCGCCTACGACTATGGCTACACCTTC

clone_size: -
d_call: -
v_call: TRBV27
j_call: TRBJ1-6
cdr3_aa: CASSRDWDCNSPLHF
cdr3_nt: TGTGCCAGCAGCCGTGACTGGGATTGTAATTCACCCCTCCACTTT

clone_size: -
d_call: -
v_call: TRBV27
j_call: TRBJ2-2
cdr3_aa: CASSPSRGGELFF
cdr3_nt: TGTGCCAGCAGTCCAAGCAGGGGTGGGGAGCTGTTTTTT

clone_size: -
d_call: -
v_call: TRBV7-9
j_call: TRBJ2-5
cdr3_aa: CASSGGRKQETQYF
cdr3_nt: TGTGCCAGCTCCGGGGGCAGGAAACAAGAGACCCAGTACTTC

clone_size: -
d_call: -
v_call: TRBV5-4
j_call: TRBJ2-5
cdr3_aa: CASSFSGGVRETQYF
cdr3_nt: TGTGCCAGCAGCTTCAGTGGGGGAGTGCGGGAGACCCAGTACTTC

clone_size: -
d_call: -
v_call: TRBV5-1
j_call: TRBJ1-1
cdr3_aa: CASSLPENTEAFF
cdr3_nt: TGCGCCAGCAGCTTGCCAGAGAACACTGAAGCTTTCTTT

clone_size: -
d_call: -
v_call: TRBV5-6
j_call: TRBJ2-2
cdr3_aa: CASSLGPRLAGELFF
cdr3_nt: TGTGCCAGCAGCTTAGGTCCCCGTCTTGCCGGGGAGCTGTTTTTT

clone_size: -
d_call: -
v_call: TRBV28
j_call: TRBJ1-2
cdr3_aa: CASSPGSNYGYTF
cdr3_nt: TGTGCCAGCAGCCCGGGATCCAACTATGGCTACACCTTC

clone_size: -
d_call: -
v_call: TRBV18
j_call: TRBJ2-1
cdr3_aa: CASSLGRDEQFF
cdr3_nt: TGTGCCAGCTCCCTCGGTAGAGATGAGCAGTTCTTC

clone_size: -
d_call: -
v_call: TRBV6-5
j_call: TRBJ1-3
cdr3_aa: CASSYQGENTIYF
cdr3_nt: TGTGCCAGCAGTTACCAAGGGGAAAACACCATATATTTT